The 23 T cell receptor beta chains reported below all come from one sample, sequenced in a study of CD8 T cells in ankylosing spondylitis. The study's findings and limits: There was a TCR beta motif, made of 7 to 9 highly homologous variants, that appeared characteristic of ankylosing spondylitis blood.

For these TCRs, the target antigens are not known. TCRdb re-derived calls from the 5' RACE reads in MiXCR, one entry per CDR3 protein. The sample yields some 140,000 distinct CDR3 sequences, approximately 17% seen once. Sequenced: blood, either unsorted or a sorted T cell fraction (not recorded which). These receptors originate from a male donor with ankylosing spondylitis.

This clonotype was counted between two and nine times. The gene calls are TRBV6-4 and TRBJ2-3; 8 bases align to TRBD2. The CDR3 consists of 16 residues. The junction had 6 bases not matched to a gene; V was cut back by 4 bases and J by 0 bases. Looked up from germline, CDR1 is MRHNA and CDR2 is SNTAGT. CDR3 sequence: CASSALAGGSTDTQYF. The CDR3 nucleotides read TGTGCCAGCAGTGCCCTAGCGGGCGGAAGCACAGATACGCAGTATTTT.

CDR3 coding DNA: TGTGCCAGCAGCAATTTCGGTGGGTTAAGACAGCCCCAGCATTTT. This sequence encodes CASSNFGGLRQPQHF. V is TRBV21-1 and J is TRBJ1-5. TRBV21-1 is marked as a pseudogene. This CDR3 has 15 residues.

This clonotype has a handful of counts. This chain links TRBV24-1 with TRBJ2-7; 9 nucleotides align to TRBD1. Germline assignment: CDR1 KGHDR and CDR2 SFDVKD. V shed 3 bases and J 4 bases; nucleotides not matched to a gene: 6. This CDR3 has 15 residues. CDR3 protein: CATSDEPGQGYEQYF. The CDR3 DNA reads as TGTGCCACCAGTGATGAACCGGGACAGGGATACGAGCAGTACTTC.

The chain joins TRBV29-1 to TRBJ1-2; D unresolved. The CDR3 has 15 residues. Trimming left V 3 bases short and J 6 bases short, with 20 bases between. Germline V gene data show CDR1 as SQVTM and CDR2 as ANQGSEA. CDR3 nucleotide sequence: TGCAGCGTTGAGGGCCGGGAGGCCGGGCCTCATGGCTACACCTTC. Protein sequence: CSVEGREAGPHGYTF.

The chain carries TRBV4-1 and TRBJ1-2; perhaps TRBD1 as D (6 bases). Germline-derived CDR1 and CDR2 are MGHRA and YSYEKL. This CDR3 is 15 amino acids long. V was trimmed by 2 bases and J by 2 bases, leaving 12 bases between them. CDR3 coding DNA: TGCGCCAGCAGCCAAACAGGGTTAGCCAACTATGGCTACACCTTC. Translating it yields CASSQTGLANYGYTF.

This clonotype was seen ten or more times. The chain couples TRBV6-1 to TRBJ2-7; 7 bases are a match to TRBD2. V was pared by 8 bases and J by 4 bases, with 14 bases of the junction left unmatched. Germline-derived CDR1 and CDR2 are MNHNS and SASEGT. This CDR3 spans 15 amino acids. In nucleotides, the CDR3 is TGTGCCAGCGGAAATCTAGCGGAAGGAGTATACGAGCAGTACTTC. This gives the protein CASGNLAEGVYEQYF.

The gene calls are TRBV21-1 and TRBJ2-2. TRBV21-1 is tagged as a pseudogene. CDR3 size: 14 residues. The CDR3 nucleotides are TGTGCCAGCAGAGTCGGCTGGAACACCGGGGAGCTGTTTTTT. Protein product: CASRVGWNTGELFF.

The V call is TRBV4-3, the J call TRBJ1-1, with a weak D call TRBD1 (5 bases). Germline CDR1 LGHNA, CDR2 YSLEER. V was clipped by 4 bases and J by 3 bases, with 12 bases between them. The CDR3 runs 14 residues. In DNA form, the CDR3 reads TGCGCCAGCAGCCGCGGGGGAGTCGACACTGAAGCTTTCTTT. Translation: CASSRGGVDTEAFF.

The rearrangement uses TRBV24-1 and TRBJ2-7, with D hard to call. The CDR3 consists of 13 residues. Germline CDR1 reads KGHDR; CDR2 reads SFDVKD. Deletions cut 5 bases from V and 1 base from J, with 8 bases between. CDR3 sequence (DNA): TGTGCCACCAGTGCCGGCAAATCCTACGAGCAGTACTTC. Encoded protein: CATSAGKSYEQYF.

This chain links TRBV27 with TRBJ2-7; 7 bases are shared with TRBD2. CDR1 and CDR2 (germline): MNHEY, SMNVEV (reference sequence). CDR3 length equals 12 residues. After removal of 8 bases from V and 6 bases from J, the junction contained 7 bases not matched to a gene. CDR3 residues: CASAGAVSEQYF. The DNA for the CDR3 is TGTGCCAGCGCGGGAGCGGTTAGCGAGCAGTACTTC.

The V and J genes are TRBV15 and TRBJ2-2, with D unclear. Trimming shortened V by 3 bases and J by 4 bases, and 0 bases separated the two germline ends. The CDR3 covers 11 residues. Germline V gene data show CDR1 as LNHNV and CDR2 as YYDKDF (reference sequence). The DNA for the CDR3 is TGTGCCACCAGCAGCACCGGGGAGCTGTTTTTT. Translation: CATSSTGELFF. Combining the CDR3 with reference TRBV15 and TRBJ2-2 gives the whole variable domain DAMVIQNPRYQVTQFGKPVTLSCSQTLNHNVMYWYQQKSSQAPKLLFHYYDKDFNNEADTPDNFQSRRPNTSFCFLDIRSPGLGDTAMYLCATSSTGELFFGEGSRLTVL.

This clonotype was observed a handful of times. This chain links TRBV29-1 with TRBJ2-7; 9 positions agree with TRBD2. Trimming at V came to 6 bases and at J to 5 bases, leaving 17 bases not matched to a gene. Germline-derived CDR1 and CDR2 are SQVTM and ANQGSEA. The CDR3 spans 16 residues. CDR3 residues: CSVSPTSGPFSDEQYF. In nucleotides, the CDR3 is TGCAGCGTGTCTCCTACTAGCGGGCCGTTCTCTGACGAGCAGTACTTC.

This chain uses TRBV9 with TRBJ2-7; no reliable D call. V lost 0 bases and J lost 4, with 14 bases in between. The CDR3 runs 15 residues. Germline V gives CDR1 SGDLS, CDR2 YYNGEE. In DNA, the CDR3 is TGTGCCAGCAGCGTAGGCGGCAGTCCCCGGTACGAGCAGTACTTC. The encoded protein is CASSVGGSPRYEQYF.

This clonotype showed up many times. The chain has TRBV27 and TRBJ1-6, with TRBD1 matching over 7 bases. The germline V gene encodes CDR1 MNHEY and CDR2 SMNVEV (reference sequence). The CDR3 has 15 residues. V lost 3 bases to trimming and J lost 5 bases; unmatched junction nucleotides: 4. Written as DNA, the CDR3 is TGTGCCAGCAGTTTCTACAGGGGACATAATTCACCCCTCCACTTT. As protein: CASSFYRGHNSPLHF.

V usage is TRBV5-1 and J usage is TRBJ1-2; 8 nucleotides align to TRBD1. The V segment lost 4 bases and the J segment 9 bases; nucleotides outside the gene matches: 5. Germline V lookup: CDR1 SGHRS, CDR2 YFSETQ. There are 12 residues in the CDR3. The CDR3 DNA is TGCGCCAGCAGCACGGACAGGGTTAGCTACACCTTC. Translating it yields CASSTDRVSYTF.

This chain joins TRBV4-3 and TRBJ2-5; no clear D gene. Germline lookup yields CDR1 LGHNA and CDR2 YSLEER. The germline V and J ends were trimmed by 5 bases and 5 bases, with 15 bases remaining between them. The CDR3 runs 14 residues. CDR3 nucleotides: TGCGCCAGCAGCATCTCCGGGCCCTGGGAGACCCAGTACTTC. Translating it yields CASSISGPWETQYF.

The genes are TRBV9 and TRBJ1-1; 8 nucleotides line up with TRBD1. Trimming cost V 3 bases and J 1 base; bases outside gene matches: 5. The CDR3 is made up of 15 amino acids. Per germline, CDR1 SGDLS and CDR2 YYNGEE. This CDR3 reads CASSGSGQGNTEAFF. CDR3 coding DNA: TGTGCCAGCAGCGGAAGCGGACAGGGGAACACTGAAGCTTTCTTT.

The CDR3 DNA reads as TGTGCCAGCAGTAGCGGACTAGCGGCCTCCTACGAGCAGTACTTC. Translation gives CASSSGLAASYEQYF. The V gene is TRBV12-3 or TRBV12-4, the J gene TRBJ2-7; 10 nucleotides match TRBD2. CDR3 length: 15 amino acids. After removal of 5 bases from V and 0 bases from J, the junction contained 4 bases not matched to a gene.

The table lists this clonotype with many counts. The chain recombines TRBV7-9 with TRBJ2-1, with a tentative D call TRBD2 (5 bases). V was pared by 4 bases and J by 5 bases, with 9 bases between. The CDR3 has 13 residues. Germline V gene data show CDR1 as SEHNR and CDR2 as FQNEAQ (reference sequence). CDR3: CASSSWTDNEQFF. Written as DNA, the CDR3 is TGTGCCAGCAGCTCCTGGACTGACAATGAGCAGTTCTTC.

V gene TRBV5-6 combines with J gene TRBJ1-2, with D uncertain. Trimming pared 1 base from V and 1 base from J, leaving 8 bases between. Germline-derived CDR1 and CDR2 are SGHDT and YYEEEE. This CDR3 contains 14 residues. The CDR3 here is CASSLIADNYGYTF. In DNA, the CDR3 is TGTGCCAGCAGCTTGATCGCAGATAACTATGGCTACACCTTC.

This chain joins TRBV14 and TRBJ2-4; 11 nucleotides agree with TRBD1. This CDR3 is built from 17 residues. Trimming removed 3 bases from V and 0 bases from J; junction bases left unmatched: 4. CDR1 is SGHDN and CDR2 is FVKESK in the germline V gene. The CDR3: CASSQDRGPLAKNIQYF. As DNA, the CDR3 is TGTGCCAGCAGCCAGGACAGGGGGCCCTTAGCCAAAAACATTCAGTACTTC.

This sequence joins TRBV11-1 and TRBJ2-7, with D unclear. V lost 5 bases and J lost 1, with 9 bases in between. This CDR3 is built from 13 residues. Germline assignment: CDR1 SGHAT and CDR2 FQDESV (reference sequence). CDR3 protein: CASSPTLSYEQYF. The CDR3 bases are TGTGCCAGCAGCCCGACACTGTCCTACGAGCAGTACTTC.

The chain recombines TRBV28 with TRBJ2-1; 7 bases align to TRBD2. This CDR3 is 14 amino acids long. The germline V gene encodes CDR1 MDHEN and CDR2 SYDVKM. The CDR3 coding sequence is TGTGCAGCGGGGTGGGGGGGTATGTGGAATGAGCAGTTCTTC. The encoded protein is CAAGWGGMWNEQFF.